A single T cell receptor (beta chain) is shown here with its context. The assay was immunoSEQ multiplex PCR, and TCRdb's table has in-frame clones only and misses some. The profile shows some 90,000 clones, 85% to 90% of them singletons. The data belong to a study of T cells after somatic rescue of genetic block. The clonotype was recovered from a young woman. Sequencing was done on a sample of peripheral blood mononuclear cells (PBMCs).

The CDR3 DNA reads as TGTGCTAGTGGTTCCCCCTCGGGCAGGGGCACCTACAATGAGCAGTTCTTC. This encodes CASGSPSGRGTYNEQFF. This sequence joins TRBV12-5 and TRBJ2-1; maybe TRBD1 (6 bases). V shed 4 bases and J shed 2 bases, with 18 bases lying between them. Looked up from germline, CDR1 is LGHNT and CDR2 is FRNRAP. This CDR3 comprises 17 residues.